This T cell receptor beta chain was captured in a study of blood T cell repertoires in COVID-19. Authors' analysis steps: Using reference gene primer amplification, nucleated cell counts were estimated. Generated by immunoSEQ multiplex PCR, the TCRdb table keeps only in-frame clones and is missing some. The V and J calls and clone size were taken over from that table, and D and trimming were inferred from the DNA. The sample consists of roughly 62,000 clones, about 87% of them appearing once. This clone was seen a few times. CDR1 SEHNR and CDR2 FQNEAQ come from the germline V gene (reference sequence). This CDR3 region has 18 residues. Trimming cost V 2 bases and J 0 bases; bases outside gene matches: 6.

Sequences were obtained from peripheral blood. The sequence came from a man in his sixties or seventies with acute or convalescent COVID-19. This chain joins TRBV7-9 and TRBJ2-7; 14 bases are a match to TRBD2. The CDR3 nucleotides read TGTGCCAGCAGCTTAACACTGGGACTAGCGGGAGCCTCCTACGAGCAGTACTTC. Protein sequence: CASSLTLGLAGASYEQYF.